The following is a TCR beta chain sequence with its context. Recruitment covered fewer than 25 US areas and drew participants whose ages spanned roughly 18 to 100 years. These data are taken from a study of blood T cell repertoires in COVID-19. Methods used by the authors: Amplification of reference gene primers provided the estimated nucleated cell counts. TCRdb's copy holds only in-frame clones and misses some; the assay was immunoSEQ multiplex PCR. V and J calls and clone size are those listed in that table; D and trimming were worked out from the DNA. The sample has 150,000 to 200,000 clones, under 80% seen once. CDR1 is MDHEN, CDR2 SYDVKM, per germline. The V and J ends lost 9 bases and 6 bases respectively, with 17 bases between them. The CDR3 is made up of 13 amino acids.

The receptor was isolated from a woman aged 50 to 65 with acute COVID-19. Sequences were obtained from PBMCs or T cells enriched from blood (not recorded which). This chain joins TRBV28 and TRBJ1-1, with D perhaps matching TRBD1 (5 bases). The CDR3 region is CARTKPRGPEAFF. CDR3 in DNA: TGTGCCAGGACCAAACCTAGGGGCCCTGAAGCTTTCTTT.